This T cell receptor beta chain was found in a study of CD8 T cells in Susac syndrome. The germline V and J ends were trimmed by 3 bases and 3 bases, with 9 bases remaining between them. The CDR3 loop spans 13 amino acids. Random hexamers were used to reverse transcribe roughly 0.45 to 1 ug of RNA. With immunoSEQ multiplex PCR, TCR beta CDR3 was amplified across 54 Vbeta and 13 Jbeta. TCRdb reprocessed the immunoSEQ multiplex PCR reads with MiXCR, giving one entry per CDR3 protein. The sample lists about 200,000 distinct CDR3 sequences, 90% to 95% occurring once. Sequencing of TCR beta, carried out with a high-throughput approach, was applied to CD8+ and CD4+ T cells from the blood. Relapsing-remitting disease, either stable or active, was present in the multiple sclerosis controls, who were treatment-naive patients.

The sample taken for sequencing was CD4+ T cells from PBMCs. This clonotype originated in a human donor with multiple sclerosis. J is TRBJ2-7 and V is TRBV12-3 or TRBV12-4; no clear D gene. The CDR3 DNA reads as TGTGCCAGCAGTTTCGGACGAAACTACGAGCAGTACTTC. It codes for CASSFGRNYEQYF.